One T cell receptor beta chain is described in this entry. Its matching antigen is unknown. This entry belongs to a study of T cells after yellow fever vaccination. Across the whole study: Any fraction with a low cell number was prepared using SMART-Seq v4 Ultra Low Input. General study results and limits: The secondary response showed a weaker magnitude and a faster peak, day 5 versus 15.

TCRdb ran MiXCR on the 5' RACE reads and lists one entry per CDR3 protein. This sample has about 580,000 distinct CDR3 sequences, with about a sixth found just once. This CDR3 region has 11 residues. The V gene's germline CDR1 is SGHVS and CDR2 FNYEAQ. V dropped 8 bases and J dropped 4 bases, with 6 bases sitting between them. V usage is TRBV7-6 and J usage is TRBJ1-3, with D unresolved. This receptor was taken from a man aged 18 to 29 who received the YFV17D yellow fever vaccine. This material consisted of PBMCs, taken about 5 days after the first yellow fever vaccination. CDR3 nucleotides: TGTGCCAGCTTACTGGGAAACACCATATATTTT. Translation: CASLLGNTIYF.